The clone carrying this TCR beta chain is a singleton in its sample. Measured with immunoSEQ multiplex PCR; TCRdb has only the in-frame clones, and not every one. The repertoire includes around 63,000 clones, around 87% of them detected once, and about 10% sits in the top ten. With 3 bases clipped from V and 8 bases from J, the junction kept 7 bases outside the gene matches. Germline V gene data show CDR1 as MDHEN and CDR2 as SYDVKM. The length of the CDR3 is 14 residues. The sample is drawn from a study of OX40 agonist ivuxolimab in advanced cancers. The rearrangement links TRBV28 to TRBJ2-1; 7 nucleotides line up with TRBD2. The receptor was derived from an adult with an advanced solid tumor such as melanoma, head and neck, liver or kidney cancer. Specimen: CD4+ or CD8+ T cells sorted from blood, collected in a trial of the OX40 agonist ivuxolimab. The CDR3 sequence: CASSLGGRGYEQFF. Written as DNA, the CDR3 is TGTGCCAGCAGTTTGGGCGGGAGAGGGTATGAGCAGTTCTTC.